Shown below are 2 T cell receptor beta chains from a single sample sequenced in a study of T-cell memory formation after mild COVID-19. TCRdb reprocessed the 5' RACE reads via MiXCR and lists one record per CDR3 protein. The table has hundreds of thousands of distinct CDR3 sequences, 15% seen once. Sequenced sample: PBMCs or a T cell subset sorted from them (not recorded which). The receptors here all came from an adult woman who had mild COVID-19 (a few samples of this study predate the infection). Cell type and time point are not known.

This chain connects TRBV12-3 or TRBV12-4 to TRBJ2-1, with 11 bases that match TRBD2. This CDR3 region has 15 residues. The V gene end was trimmed by 3 bases and the J gene end by 6 bases; junction bases not matched to a gene: 4. The CDR3 loop reads CASSLTSGAPNEQFF. The CDR3 region has the DNA TGTGCCAGCAGTTTGACTAGCGGGGCCCCCAATGAGCAGTTCTTC.

V and J are TRBV3-1 and TRBJ2-3, with 10 nucleotides matching TRBD2. The CDR3 is 16 amino acids. Germline CDR1 reads LGHDT; CDR2 reads YNNKEL (reference sequence). Losses at the gene ends were 3 bases for V and 7 bases for J; bases not matched to a gene: 10. CDR3 nucleotides: TGTGCCAGCAGCCAGGTCGTCGGTAGCGGGGGGAATACGCAGTATTTT. Protein product: CASSQVVGSGGNTQYF.